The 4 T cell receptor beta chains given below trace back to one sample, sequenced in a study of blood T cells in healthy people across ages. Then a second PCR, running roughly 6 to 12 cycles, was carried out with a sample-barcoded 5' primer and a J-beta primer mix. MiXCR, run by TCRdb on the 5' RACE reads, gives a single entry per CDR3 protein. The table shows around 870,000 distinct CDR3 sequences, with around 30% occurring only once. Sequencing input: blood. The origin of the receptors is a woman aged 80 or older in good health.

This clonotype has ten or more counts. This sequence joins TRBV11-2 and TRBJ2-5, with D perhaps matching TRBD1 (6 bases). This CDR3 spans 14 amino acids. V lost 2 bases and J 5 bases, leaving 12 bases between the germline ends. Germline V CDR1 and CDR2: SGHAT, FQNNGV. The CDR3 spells CASSLYQGMETQYF. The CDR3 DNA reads TGTGCCAGCAGCTTATATCAGGGGATGGAGACCCAGTACTTC.

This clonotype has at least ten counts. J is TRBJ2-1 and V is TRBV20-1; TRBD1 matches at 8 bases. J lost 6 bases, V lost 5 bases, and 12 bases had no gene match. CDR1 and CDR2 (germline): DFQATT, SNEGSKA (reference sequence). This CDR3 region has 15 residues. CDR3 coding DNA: TGCAGTGCTGGCTCCGGACAGGGAAGGGTCAATGAGCAGTTCTTC. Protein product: CSAGSGQGRVNEQFF.

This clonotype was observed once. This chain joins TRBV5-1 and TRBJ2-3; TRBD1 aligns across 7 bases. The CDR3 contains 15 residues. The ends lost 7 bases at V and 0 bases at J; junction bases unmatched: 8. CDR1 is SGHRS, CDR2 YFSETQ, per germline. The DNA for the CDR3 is TGCGCCAGCCGCCGAGGGACAGCTAGCACAGATACGCAGTATTTT. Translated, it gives CASRRGTASTDTQYF.

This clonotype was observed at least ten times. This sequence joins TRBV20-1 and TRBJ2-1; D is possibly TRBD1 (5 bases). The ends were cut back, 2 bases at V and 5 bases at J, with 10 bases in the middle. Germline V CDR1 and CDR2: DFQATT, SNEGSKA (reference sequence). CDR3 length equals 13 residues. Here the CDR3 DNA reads TGCAGTGCTAGACAGGGTAGGAACAATGAGCAGTTCTTC. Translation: CSARQGRNNEQFF.